The clone carrying this TCR beta chain has more than one count but fewer than ten. One end of the junction varies from germline; a read error may be responsible. MiXCR, applied by TCRdb to the 5' RACE reads, yields one record per CDR3 protein. The repertoire has under 900,000 distinct CDR3 sequences, roughly 12% of them found once; the top ten carry 1.5% to 2%. This sample stems from a study of identical twins. This CDR3 spans 13 amino acids. The germline V gene encodes CDR1 MRHNA and CDR2 SNTAGT. This sample was also put to use in a study of yellow fever vaccine responses in identical twins.

This receptor was taken from a woman younger than 30 in good health. The chain carries TRBV6-4 and TRBJ2-1; D call uncertain. The sample consisted of PBMCs. CDR3 coding DNA: TGTGCCAGCAGTGACTCTGGTAGCTCCCCTTGGCTCTTC. It is translated as CASSDSGSSPWLF.